What follows are 12 T cell receptor beta chains derived from one specimen sequenced in a study of identical twins (dated by TCRdb to 2016 to 2017). Receptor amplification or capture employed 5' RACE. Data came from an Illumina HiSeq 2000. In-frame beta chains were kept once TCRdb had trimmed the public reads at Q25 with fastp and called clones with MiXCR. Rows matching on CDR3 protein sequence are summarized as one entry with the most common DNA and genes. The sample table records under 300,000 distinct CDR3 sequences; about an eighth of these occur just once. Of the sample, roughly 4.2% is held by the ten largest clones. In addition, the sample was reused for a study of yellow fever vaccine responses in identical twins.

The material sequenced was memory (CD45RO+) T cells sorted from blood. The cell subset or site label on this specimen signifies: CD45RO+ enriched T cells. Every receptor here comes from a woman aged 18-29 years in good health.

This clonotype was detected a few times. The V call is TRBV2, the J call TRBJ2-5, with a possible D match to TRBD1 (5 bases). The V end was cut by 1 base, the J end by 2 bases, with 14 bases between. This CDR3 comprises 16 residues. Per germline, CDR1 SNHLY and CDR2 FYNNEI. CDR3 coding DNA: TGTGCCAGCAGTGAAGTGGGGCTCACACCACAAGAGACCCAGTACTTC. Translating it yields CASSEVGLTPQETQYF.

A few counts support this clonotype. The chain couples TRBV19 to TRBJ2-1; D gene ambiguous. The CDR3 extends over 13 amino acids. Trimming shortened V by 2 bases and J by 9 bases, and 11 bases separated the two germline ends. The germline V gene encodes CDR1 LNHDA and CDR2 SQIVND (reference sequence). The CDR3 DNA reads as TGTGCCAGTAGTATAATCCCCAATAGTGAGCAGTTCTTC. As protein: CASSIIPNSEQFF.

This clonotype was seen a few times. The chain employs TRBV19 and TRBJ2-1; TRBD1 matches 8 bases. In germline, CDR1 is LNHDA, CDR2 SQIVND (reference sequence). The CDR3 covers 15 residues. V shed 10 bases and J 0 bases; nucleotides not matched to a gene: 8. The CDR3 nucleotides read TGTGCCACCAGGACAGGGCAGAGCTCCTACAATGAGCAGTTCTTC. It yields the protein CATRTGQSSYNEQFF. Filled out from reference TRBV19 and TRBJ2-1, the complete variable domain reads DGGITQSPKYLFRKEGQNVTLSCEQNLNHDAMYWYRQDPGQGLRLIYYSQIVNDFQKGDIAEGYSVSREKKESFPLTVTSAQKNPTAFYLCATRTGQSSYNEQFFGPGTRLTVL.

The gene calls are TRBV24-1 and TRBJ2-3; 8 positions match TRBD1. The V gene end was trimmed by 6 bases and the J gene end by 0 bases; junction bases not matched to a gene: 13. CDR3 size: 18 residues. Looked up from germline, CDR1 is KGHDR and CDR2 is SFDVKD. CDR3 in amino acids: CATSSETGALLSTDTQYF. DNA of the CDR3: TGTGCCACCAGTTCCGAGACAGGGGCATTGCTTAGCACAGATACGCAGTATTTT.

V and J are TRBV20-1 and TRBJ2-7, with D uncertain. CDR1 and CDR2 from the germline V gene are DFQATT and SNEGSKA (reference sequence). The CDR3 loop spans 11 amino acids. Trimming removed 6 bases at V and 6 bases at J, with 12 bases between. CDR3 region: CSAQSQREQYF. CDR3 nucleotides: TGCAGTGCACAGTCCCAGCGCGAGCAGTACTTC.

Many counts were recorded for this clonotype. J is TRBJ2-7 and V is TRBV5-5, with TRBD1 matching over 9 bases. Losses at the gene ends were 4 bases for V and 1 base for J; bases not matched to a gene: 6. Germline CDR1 is SGHKS and CDR2 is YYEKEE (reference sequence). CDR3 length: 15 amino acids. This CDR3 reads CASSIPGQGSYEQYF. DNA of the CDR3: TGTGCCAGCAGCATACCGGGACAGGGATCCTACGAGCAGTACTTC. Using reference TRBV5-5 and TRBJ2-7 for the parts outside the CDR3, the full variable domain is DAGVTQSPTHLIKTRGQQVTLRCSPISGHKSVSWYQQVLGQGPQFIFQYYEKEERGRGNFPDRFSARQFPNYSSELNVNALLLGDSALYLCASSIPGQGSYEQYFGPGTRLTVT.

This clonotype has only a few counts. This chain connects TRBV27 to TRBJ1-2; TRBD1 matches at 10 bases. Trimming at V came to 3 bases and at J to 8 bases, leaving 6 bases not matched to a gene. Looked up from germline, CDR1 is MNHEY and CDR2 is SMNVEV (reference sequence). The CDR3 spans 14 residues. The CDR3 DNA sequence: TGTGCCAGCAGTTTCATCGACAGGGGGCGGGGCTACACCTTC. Protein: CASSFIDRGRGYTF.

This clonotype is judged medium-sized (0.01 to 0.1%). The chain couples TRBV4-2 to TRBJ2-1; D might be TRBD2 (7 bases). The germline V gene encodes CDR1 LGHNA and CDR2 YNFKEQ. The length of the CDR3 is 16 residues. Trimming removed 0 bases from V and 12 bases from J, with 21 bases in between. The CDR3 protein is CASSQDRGVGGEAQFF. CDR3 bases: TGTGCCAGCAGCCAAGATAGGGGCGTAGGGGGGGAGGCGCAGTTCTTC.

This clonotype has at least ten counts. The chain has TRBV27 and TRBJ1-4; possibly TRBD1 for D (6 bases). V was clipped by 9 bases and J by 2 bases, with 16 bases between them. Looked up from germline, CDR1 is MNHEY and CDR2 is SMNVEV (reference sequence). This CDR3 comprises 15 residues. The CDR3 spells CASRSFGGTNEKLFF. The CDR3 coding sequence is TGTGCCAGTAGATCCTTTGGGGGCACTAATGAAAAACTGTTTTTT. The full variable domain, completed using reference TRBV27 and TRBJ1-4, is EAQVTQNPRYLITVTGKKLTVTCSQNMNHEYMSWYRQDPGLGLRQIYYSMNVEVTDKGDVPEGYKVSRKEKRNFPLILESPSPNQTSLYFCASRSFGGTNEKLFFGSGTQLSVL.

This clonotype was picked up many times. In DNA form, the CDR3 reads TGTGCCAGCAGTGAAGCGCGCGGGGCTACGCAGTATTTT. Its translation is CASSEARGATQYF. The chain is built from TRBV2 and TRBJ2-3; D is possibly TRBD2 (6 bases). The germline V gene has CDR1 SNHLY and CDR2 FYNNEI. The CDR3 is 13 residues long. Trimming cost V 0 bases and J 8 bases, with 9 bases left between them.

This clonotype came up many times. This rearrangement joins TRBV15 to TRBJ1-2; D is unresolved. CDR3 length equals 15 residues. V lost 1 base and J lost 0, with 9 bases in between. Germline V gives CDR1 LNHNV, CDR2 YYDKDF (reference sequence). CDR3 nucleotides: TGTGCCACCAGCAGAGTTGATAGGTCTAACTATGGCTACACCTTC. Residues: CATSRVDRSNYGYTF.

By proportion, this clonotype is medium-sized (0.01 to 0.1%). The genes are TRBV7-9 and TRBJ2-1; 8 bases match TRBD2. CDR3 length: 19 amino acids. Germline V lookup: CDR1 SEHNR, CDR2 FQNEAQ (reference sequence). V was clipped by 5 bases and J by 5 bases; unmatched bases: 20. CDR3 DNA: TGTGCCAGCAGCCCCTGGGGGGGCCCAAGCGGGAGTCGAGACAATGAGCAGTTCTTC. Translating it yields CASSPWGGPSGSRDNEQFF.